Sequencing of this T cell receptor (beta chain) was carried out in a study of blood T cell repertoires in COVID-19. In the study overall: Samples taken during acute and convalescent COVID-19 were collected in the United States, Italy and Spain. T cells, B-cell-depleted T cells, or PBMCs provided the cDNA or gDNA that served as material.

Original processing notes: For nucleated cells, counts were estimated from reference gene primer amplification. The assay was immunoSEQ multiplex PCR, and TCRdb's table has in-frame clones only and misses some. The V and J calls and clone size are taken from that table; D and trimming were inferred from the DNA. The sample includes roughly 140,000 clones, around four fifths of them seen just once. V shed 1 base and J shed 4 bases, with 10 bases lying between them. The length of the CDR3 is 14 residues. From germline, CDR1 is LGHDT and CDR2 YNNKEL (reference sequence). Specimen: peripheral blood. This TCR was recovered from a woman in her thirties or forties with active or convalescent COVID-19. V usage is TRBV3-1 (or the pseudogene TRBV3-2) and J usage is TRBJ1-2, with D possibly matching TRBD1 (5 bases). CDR3 residues: CASSQGWGGYGYTF. Written as DNA, the CDR3 is TGTGCCAGCAGCCAAGGATGGGGGGGCTATGGCTACACCTTC.